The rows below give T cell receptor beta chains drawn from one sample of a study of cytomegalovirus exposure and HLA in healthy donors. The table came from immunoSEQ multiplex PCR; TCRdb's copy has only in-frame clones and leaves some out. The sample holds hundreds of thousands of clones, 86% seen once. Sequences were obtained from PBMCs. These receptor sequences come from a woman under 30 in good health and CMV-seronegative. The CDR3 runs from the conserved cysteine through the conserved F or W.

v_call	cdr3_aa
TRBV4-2	CASSQDRSRYYEQYF
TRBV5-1	CASSPNRLGLAGETGELFF
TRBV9	CASSVARTGGFGEQYF
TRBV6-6	CASSYAESYEQYF
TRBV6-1	CASSESGLAGPTQYF
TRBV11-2	CASSSGVEQYF
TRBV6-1	CASSVMPANTGELFF
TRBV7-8	CASSLRGQRWNYGYTF
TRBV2	CASSGQATYEQYF
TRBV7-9	CASSPGQLETQYF
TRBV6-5	CASSYDLWNTEAFF
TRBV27	CASSFGYRANYGYTF
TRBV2	CASSEAFLLRGTRYGYTF
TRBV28	CASKPGSRGELFF
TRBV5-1	CASSLSGRRETQYF
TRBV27	CASSFGLSEQFF
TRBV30	CAWGSYRDRPTGELFF